These 5 T cell receptor beta chains share one sample of origin, sequenced in a study of identical twins (dated by TCRdb to the mid-2010s). The method was 5' RACE. The instrument given in TCRdb is Illumina HiSeq 2000. TCRdb's own reprocessing of the public reads used fastp at Q25 and MiXCR and kept productive beta chains. Entries that share a CDR3 protein sequence are merged under the most common genes and DNA. The sample table holds some 600,000 distinct CDR3 sequences, of which 7.1% were seen once. The ten largest clones capture about 1.5% of the sample. The sample was also reused in another study, on yellow fever vaccine responses in identical twins.

Sequenced material: PBMCs. These receptors were collected from a woman younger than 35 in good health.

The chain links TRBV7-9 to TRBJ2-1; 8 bases are shared with TRBD2. V gave up 1 base and J gave up 9 bases; unmatched junction bases: 11. In germline, CDR1 is SEHNR, CDR2 FQNEAQ (reference sequence). CDR3 size: 16 residues. Written as DNA, the CDR3 is TGTGCCAGCAGCTTAGGACTAGCGTCCCTCAGTGGTGAGCAGTTCTTC. It specifies CASSLGLASLSGEQFF.

The chain recombines TRBV20-1 with TRBJ1-4; D unclear. Trimming took off 2 bases at V and 8 bases at J, with 6 bases between the two ends. Germline CDR1 is DFQATT and CDR2 is SNEGSKA (reference sequence). The CDR3 totals 11 residues. The CDR3 DNA is TGCAGTGCTAGAATCCCCGAAAAACTGTTTTTT. Its protein is CSARIPEKLFF.

This clonotype was found a few times. The CDR3 reads CASRRQTTNTGELFF. CDR3 nucleotides: TGTGCCAGCAGGCGACAGACTACGAACACCGGGGAGCTGTTTTTT. This chain joins TRBV3-1 and TRBJ2-2; D could derive from TRBD1 or TRBD2 (5 bases each). The germline V gene encodes CDR1 LGHDT and CDR2 YNNKEL (reference sequence). V was clipped by 6 bases and J by 0 bases, with 11 bases between them. The CDR3 length is 15 residues. Supplemented by reference TRBV3-1 and TRBJ2-2, the full variable domain reads DTAVSQTPKYLVTQMGNDKSIKCEQNLGHDTMYWYKQDSKKFLKIMFSYNNKELIINETVPNRFSPKSPDKAHLNLHINSLELGDSAVYFCASRRQTTNTGELFFGEGSRLTVL.

J is TRBJ2-7 and V is TRBV28, with 7 bases aligning to TRBD1. From germline, CDR1 is MDHEN and CDR2 SYDVKM. V lost 6 bases and J lost 1; bases outside the gene matches: 6. The CDR3 loop spans 14 amino acids. The CDR3 nucleotides are TGTGCCAGCAGCAAACCGGGACAGTCCTACGAGCAGTACTTC. It is translated as CASSKPGQSYEQYF. Full variable domain (rest looked up from reference TRBV28 and TRBJ2-7): DVKVTQSSRYLVKRTGEKVFLECVQDMDHENMFWYRQDPGLGLRLIYFSYDVKMKEKGDIPEGYSVSREKKERFSLILESASTNQTSMYLCASSKPGQSYEQYFGPGTRLTVT.

This clonotype was counted at least ten times. The V and J genes are TRBV27 and TRBJ2-7; no clear D. V lost 5 bases and J 3 bases, leaving 2 bases between the germline ends. From germline, CDR1 is MNHEY and CDR2 SMNVEV (reference sequence). The CDR3 sequence is 10 residues long. The CDR3, as DNA: TGTGCCAGCAGTCACTACGAGCAGTACTTC. Its protein is CASSHYEQYF.